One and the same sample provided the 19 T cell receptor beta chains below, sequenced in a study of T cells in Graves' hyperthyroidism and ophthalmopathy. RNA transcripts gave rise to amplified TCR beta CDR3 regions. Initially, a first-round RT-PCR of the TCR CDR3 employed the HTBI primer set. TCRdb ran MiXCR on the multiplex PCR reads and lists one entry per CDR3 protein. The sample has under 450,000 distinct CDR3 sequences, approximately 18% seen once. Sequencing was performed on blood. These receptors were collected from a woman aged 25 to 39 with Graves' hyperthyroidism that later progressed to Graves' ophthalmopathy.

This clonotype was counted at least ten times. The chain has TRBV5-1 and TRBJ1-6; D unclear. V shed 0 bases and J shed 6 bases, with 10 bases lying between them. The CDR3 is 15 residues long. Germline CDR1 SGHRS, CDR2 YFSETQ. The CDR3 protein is CASSLESGSNSPLHF. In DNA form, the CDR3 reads TGCGCCAGCAGCTTGGAGTCGGGGAGTAATTCACCCCTCCACTTT.

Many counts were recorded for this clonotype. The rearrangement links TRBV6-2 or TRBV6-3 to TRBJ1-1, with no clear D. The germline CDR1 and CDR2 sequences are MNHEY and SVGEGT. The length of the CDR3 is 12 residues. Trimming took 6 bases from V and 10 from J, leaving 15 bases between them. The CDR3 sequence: CASSKLAAGAFF. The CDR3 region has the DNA TGTGCCAGCAGCAAACTCGCGGCCGGAGCTTTCTTT.

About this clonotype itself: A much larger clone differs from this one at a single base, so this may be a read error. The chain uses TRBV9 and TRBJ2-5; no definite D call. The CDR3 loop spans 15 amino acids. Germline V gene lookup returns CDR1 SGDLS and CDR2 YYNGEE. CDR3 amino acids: CASSVVARGGETQSF. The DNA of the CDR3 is TGTGCCAGCAGCGTAGTGGCGCGAGGCGGAGAGACCCAGTCCTTC. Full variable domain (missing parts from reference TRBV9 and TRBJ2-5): DSGVTQTPKHLITATGQRVTLRCSPRSGDLSVYWYQQSLDQGLQFLIQYYNGEERAKGNILERFSAQQFPDLHSELNLSSLELGDSALYFCASSVVARGGETQSFGPGTRLLVL.

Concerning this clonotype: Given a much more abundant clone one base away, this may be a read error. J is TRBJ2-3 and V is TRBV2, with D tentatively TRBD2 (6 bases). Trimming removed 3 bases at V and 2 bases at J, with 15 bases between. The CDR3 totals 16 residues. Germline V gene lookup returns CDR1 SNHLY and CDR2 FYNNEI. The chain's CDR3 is CASSDTSPYITDTQYF. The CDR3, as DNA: TGTGCCAGCAGTGACACTAGCCCCTATATCACAGATACGCAGTATTTT.

As DNA, the CDR3 is TGTGCCTGGAGCGCCGGCCTTACTGAAAAACTGTTTTTT. Residues: CAWSAGLTEKLFF. J is TRBJ1-4 and V is TRBV30; unclear D gene. Trimming removed 3 bases at V and 7 bases at J, with 12 bases between. Germline CDR1 reads GTSNPN; CDR2 reads SVGIG (reference sequence). The CDR3 contains 13 residues.

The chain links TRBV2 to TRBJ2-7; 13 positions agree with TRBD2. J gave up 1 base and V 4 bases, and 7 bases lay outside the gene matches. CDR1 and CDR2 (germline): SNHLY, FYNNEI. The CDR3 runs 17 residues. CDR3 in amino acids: CASSGLLAGGPSYEQYF. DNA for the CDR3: TGTGCCAGCAGTGGCCTACTAGCGGGAGGGCCATCCTACGAGCAGTACTTC.

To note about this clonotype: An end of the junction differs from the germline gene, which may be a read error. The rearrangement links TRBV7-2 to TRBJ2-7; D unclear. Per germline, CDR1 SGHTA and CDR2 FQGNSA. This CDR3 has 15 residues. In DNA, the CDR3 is TGTGCCAACAGCTTATTCAGAGATATATCCTACGAGCAGTACTTC. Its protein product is CANSLFRDISYEQYF. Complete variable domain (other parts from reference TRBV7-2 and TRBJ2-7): GAGVSQSPSNKVTEKGKDVELRCDPISGHTALYWYRQSLGQGLEFLIYFQGNSAPDKSGLPSDRFSAERTGGSVSTLTIQRTQQEDSAVYLCANSLFRDISYEQYFGPGTRLTVT.

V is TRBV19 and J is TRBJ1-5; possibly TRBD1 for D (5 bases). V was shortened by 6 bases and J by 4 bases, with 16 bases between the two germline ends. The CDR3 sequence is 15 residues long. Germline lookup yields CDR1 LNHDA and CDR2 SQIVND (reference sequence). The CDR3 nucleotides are TGTGCCAGTAGCCGGGTCGGGGGTGGAAATCAGCCCCAGCATTTT. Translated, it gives CASSRVGGGNQPQHF.

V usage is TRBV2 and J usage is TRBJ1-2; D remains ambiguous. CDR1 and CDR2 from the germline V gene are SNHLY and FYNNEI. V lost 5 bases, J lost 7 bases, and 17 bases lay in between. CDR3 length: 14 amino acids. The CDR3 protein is CASSLGPFTGGYTF. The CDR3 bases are TGTGCCAGCAGTCTAGGACCCTTTACGGGTGGCTACACCTTC.

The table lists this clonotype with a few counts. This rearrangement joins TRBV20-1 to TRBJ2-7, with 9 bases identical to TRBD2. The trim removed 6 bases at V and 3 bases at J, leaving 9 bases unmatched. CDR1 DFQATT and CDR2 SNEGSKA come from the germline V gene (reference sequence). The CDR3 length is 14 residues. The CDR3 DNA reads TGCAGTGCGAGAACAGCGGGGGGAATCTACGAGCAGTACTTC. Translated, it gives CSARTAGGIYEQYF.

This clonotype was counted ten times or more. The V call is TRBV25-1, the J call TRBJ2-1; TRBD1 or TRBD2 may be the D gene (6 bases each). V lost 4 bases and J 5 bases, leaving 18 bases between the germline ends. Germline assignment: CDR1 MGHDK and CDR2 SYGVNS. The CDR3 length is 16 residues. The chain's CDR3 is CASSGSWARDNNEQFF. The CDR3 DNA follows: TGTGCCAGCAGTGGGAGCTGGGCGCGGGACAACAATGAGCAGTTCTTC.

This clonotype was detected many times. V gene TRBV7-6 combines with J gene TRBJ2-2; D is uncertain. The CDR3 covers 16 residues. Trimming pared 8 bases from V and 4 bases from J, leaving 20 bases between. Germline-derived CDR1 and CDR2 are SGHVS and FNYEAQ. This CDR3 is CASSDPLHDGTGELFF. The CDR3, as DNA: TGTGCCAGCTCGGACCCCCTCCACGATGGCACCGGGGAGCTGTTTTTT. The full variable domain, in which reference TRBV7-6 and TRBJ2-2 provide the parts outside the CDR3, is GAGVSQSPRYKVTKRGQDVALRCDPISGHVSLYWYRQALGQGPEFLTYFNYEAQQDKSGLPNDRFSAERPEGSISTLTIQRTEQRDSAMYRCASSDPLHDGTGELFFGEGSRLTVL.

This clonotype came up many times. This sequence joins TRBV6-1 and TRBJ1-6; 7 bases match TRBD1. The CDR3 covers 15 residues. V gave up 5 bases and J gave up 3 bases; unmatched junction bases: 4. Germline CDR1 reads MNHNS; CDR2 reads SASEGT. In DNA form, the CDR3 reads TGTGCCAGCAGTTCAAGACAGGGCTATAATTCACCCCTCCACTTT. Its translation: CASSSRQGYNSPLHF.

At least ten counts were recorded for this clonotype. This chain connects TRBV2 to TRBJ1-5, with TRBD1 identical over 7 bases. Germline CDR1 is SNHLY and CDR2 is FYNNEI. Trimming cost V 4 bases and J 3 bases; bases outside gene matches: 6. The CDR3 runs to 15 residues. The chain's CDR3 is CASSGWRGLNQPQHF. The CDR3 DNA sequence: TGTGCCAGCAGTGGTTGGAGGGGGCTCAATCAGCCCCAGCATTTT. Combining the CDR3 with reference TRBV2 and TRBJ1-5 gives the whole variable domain EPEVTQTPSHQVTQMGQEVILRCVPISNHLYFYWYRQILGQKVEFLVSFYNNEISEKSEIFDDQFSVERPDGSNFTLKIRSTKLEDSAMYFCASSGWRGLNQPQHFGDGTRLSIL.

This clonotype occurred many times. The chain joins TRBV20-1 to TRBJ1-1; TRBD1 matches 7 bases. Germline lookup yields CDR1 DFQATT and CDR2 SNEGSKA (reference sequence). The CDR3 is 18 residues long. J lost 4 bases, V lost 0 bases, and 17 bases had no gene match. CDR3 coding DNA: TGCAGTGCTAGAGATCTGGTACCGTTGGAACAGGGGCGCACTGAAGCTTTCTTT. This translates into CSARDLVPLEQGRTEAFF.

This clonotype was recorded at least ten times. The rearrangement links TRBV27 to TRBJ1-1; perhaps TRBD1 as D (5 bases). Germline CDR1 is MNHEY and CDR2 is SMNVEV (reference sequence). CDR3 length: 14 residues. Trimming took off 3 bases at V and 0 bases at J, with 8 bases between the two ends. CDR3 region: CASSLQGLNTEAFF. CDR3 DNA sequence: TGTGCCAGCAGTTTGCAGGGTTTGAACACTGAAGCTTTCTTT.

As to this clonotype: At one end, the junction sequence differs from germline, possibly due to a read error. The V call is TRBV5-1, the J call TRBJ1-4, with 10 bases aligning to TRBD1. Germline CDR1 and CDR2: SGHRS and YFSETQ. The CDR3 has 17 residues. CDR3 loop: CASNLGTGVAKGEKLFF. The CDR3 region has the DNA TGCGCCAGCAACTTGGGGACAGGGGTCGCCAAGGGGGAAAAACTGTTTTTT.

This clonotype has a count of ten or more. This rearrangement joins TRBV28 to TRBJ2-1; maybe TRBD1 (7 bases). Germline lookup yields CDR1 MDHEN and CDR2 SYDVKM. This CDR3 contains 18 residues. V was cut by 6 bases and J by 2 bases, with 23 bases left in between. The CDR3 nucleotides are TGTGCCAGCAGGCCCTCCATCCCAGGAGGGGGCACCTACAATGAGCAGTTCTTC. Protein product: CASRPSIPGGGTYNEQFF.

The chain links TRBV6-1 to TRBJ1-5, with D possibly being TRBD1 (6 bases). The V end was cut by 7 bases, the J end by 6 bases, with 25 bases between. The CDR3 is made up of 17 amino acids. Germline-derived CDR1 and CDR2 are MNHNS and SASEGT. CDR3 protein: CASTNRGGEGMGQPQHF. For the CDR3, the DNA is TGTGCCAGCACCAACCGGGGGGGCGAAGGCATGGGTCAGCCCCAGCATTTT.